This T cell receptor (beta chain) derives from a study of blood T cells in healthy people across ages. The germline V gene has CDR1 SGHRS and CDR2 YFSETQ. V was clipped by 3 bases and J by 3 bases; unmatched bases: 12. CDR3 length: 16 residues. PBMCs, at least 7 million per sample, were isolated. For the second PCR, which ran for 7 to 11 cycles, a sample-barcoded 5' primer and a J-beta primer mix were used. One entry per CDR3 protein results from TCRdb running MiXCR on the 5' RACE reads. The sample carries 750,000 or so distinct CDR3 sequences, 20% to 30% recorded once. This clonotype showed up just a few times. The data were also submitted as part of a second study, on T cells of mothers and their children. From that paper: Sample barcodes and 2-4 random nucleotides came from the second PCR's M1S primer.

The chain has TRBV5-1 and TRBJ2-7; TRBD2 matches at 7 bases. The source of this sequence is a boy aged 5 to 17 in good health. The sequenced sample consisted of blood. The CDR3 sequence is CASSSTRGAGYYEQYF. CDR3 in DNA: TGCGCCAGCAGCTCAACGCGGGGAGCGGGGTACTACGAGCAGTACTTC. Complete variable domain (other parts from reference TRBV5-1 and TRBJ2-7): KAGVTQTPRYLIKTRGQQVTLSCSPISGHRSVSWYQQTPGQGLQFLFEYFSETQRNKGNFPGRFSGRQFSNSRSEMNVSTLELGDSALYLCASSSTRGAGYYEQYFGPGTRLTVT.